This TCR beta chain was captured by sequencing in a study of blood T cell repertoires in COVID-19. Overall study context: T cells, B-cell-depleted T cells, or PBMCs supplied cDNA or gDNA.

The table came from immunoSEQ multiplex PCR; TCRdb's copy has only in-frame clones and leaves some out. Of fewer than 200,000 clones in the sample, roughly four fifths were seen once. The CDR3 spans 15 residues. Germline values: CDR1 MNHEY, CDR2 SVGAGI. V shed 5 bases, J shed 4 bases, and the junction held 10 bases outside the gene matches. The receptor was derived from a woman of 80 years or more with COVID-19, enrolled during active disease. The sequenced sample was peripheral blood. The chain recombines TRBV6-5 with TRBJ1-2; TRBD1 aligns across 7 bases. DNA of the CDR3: TGTGCCAGCAGTCGTCTAGGGGGGACAGTCTATGGCTACACCTTC. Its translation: CASSRLGGTVYGYTF.